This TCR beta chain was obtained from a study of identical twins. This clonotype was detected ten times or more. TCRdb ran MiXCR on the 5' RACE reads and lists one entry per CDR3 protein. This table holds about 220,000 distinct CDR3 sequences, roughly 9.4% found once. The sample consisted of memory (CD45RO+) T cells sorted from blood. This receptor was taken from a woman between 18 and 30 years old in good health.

CDR3 bases: TGCGCCAGCAGCTGGAGTGCGGGAATGAACACTGAAGCTTTCTTT. Translating it yields CASSWSAGMNTEAFF. The genes are TRBV5-1 and TRBJ1-1; D not resolved. CDR3 length equals 15 residues. Trimming removed 3 bases from V and 0 bases from J, with 12 bases in between. Germline CDR1 is SGHRS and CDR2 is YFSETQ.